Shown below are 11 T cell receptor beta chains from a single sample sequenced in a study of shared clonotypes between healthy human individuals. The assay was immunoSEQ multiplex PCR, and TCRdb's table has in-frame clones only and misses some. The sample consists of around 2.1 million clones, approximately 94% of them appearing once. CD45RO negativity and positive selection for CCR7 defined naive CD8 cells, a population that excluded terminally differentiated effector memory CD45RA+ cells. Sequencing was done on a sample of naive CD8+ T cells from PBMCs. These receptors all come from a man between 18 and 35 years old in good health. Some clones in this sample may be carry-over from other donors' samples.

This clone was seen a few times. This rearrangement joins TRBV10-3 to TRBJ1-2, with D unresolved. The CDR3 spans 13 residues. Trimming shortened V by 4 bases and J by 7 bases, and 13 bases separated the two germline ends. Germline V gene sequence: CDR1 ENHRY, CDR2 SYGVKD. The CDR3 sequence: CAISVPGEGGYTF. The CDR3 nucleotides are TGTGCCATCAGTGTACCCGGGGAGGGTGGCTACACCTTC.

This clone was seen a handful of times. The V call is TRBV30, the J call TRBJ1-1; D unresolved. This CDR3 region has 12 residues. CDR1 is GTSNPN, CDR2 SVGIG, per germline (reference sequence). The germline V and J ends were trimmed by 7 bases and 0 bases, with 9 bases remaining between them. This chain's CDR3 is CASTHVNTEAFF. The CDR3 bases are TGTGCCTCGACCCACGTGAACACTGAAGCTTTCTTT.

The chain combines TRBV19 with TRBJ2-5; 11 positions match TRBD2. Per the germline V gene, CDR1 is LNHDA and CDR2 is SQIVND (reference sequence). V was pared by 4 bases and J by 3 bases, with 4 bases of the junction left unmatched. This CDR3 is 15 amino acids long. The DNA for the CDR3 is TGTGCCAGTAGTACCGGACTAGCGGGTAAAGAGACCCAGTACTTC. This gives the protein CASSTGLAGKETQYF.

The chain combines TRBV4-2 with TRBJ2-1; a weak D match, TRBD2 (5 bases). Germline-derived CDR1 and CDR2 are LGHNA and YNFKEQ. The length of the CDR3 is 14 residues. The germline V and J ends were trimmed by 1 base and 9 bases, with 13 bases remaining between them. CDR3 in DNA: TGTGCCAGCAGCCAAGGGACCGGACTCAGTGAGCAGTTCTTC. Translating gives CASSQGTGLSEQFF.

The J gene is TRBJ1-2, the V gene TRBV6-1; D perhaps matches TRBD1 (5 bases). The V end was cut by 3 bases, the J end by 0 bases, with 5 bases between. The V gene's germline CDR1 is MNHNS and CDR2 SASEGT. This CDR3 is built from 13 residues. This chain's CDR3 is CASSDRANYGYTF. The CDR3, as DNA: TGTGCCAGCAGTGACAGGGCTAACTATGGCTACACCTTC.

The chain carries TRBV9 and TRBJ2-2; D not certain. Germline CDR1 SGDLS, CDR2 YYNGEE. The CDR3 consists of 15 residues. V lost 0 bases and J lost 0, with 6 bases in between. Written as DNA, the CDR3 is TGTGCCAGCAGCGTAGCTGATCCGAACACCGGGGAGCTGTTTTTT. This translates into CASSVADPNTGELFF.

The rearrangement joins TRBV2 to TRBJ2-2; D possibly matches TRBD1 or TRBD2 (6 bases each). The ends were cut back, 1 base at V and 7 bases at J, with 10 bases in the middle. CDR3 size: 14 residues. Looked up from germline, CDR1 is SNHLY and CDR2 is FYNNEI. The CDR3 bases are TGTGCCAGCAGTGAAGGTCGGGGGCGCGGGGAGCTGTTTTTT. It translates to CASSEGRGRGELFF.

As regards this clone: At the DNA level, this CDR3 is encoded by other sequences in the same sample as well. This rearrangement joins TRBV27 to TRBJ2-7; D may be TRBD1 or TRBD2 (5 bases each). Germline V gene data show CDR1 as MNHEY and CDR2 as SMNVEV (reference sequence). The CDR3 loop spans 15 amino acids. Trimming removed 5 bases at V and 3 bases at J, with 17 bases between. The CDR3 sequence is CASSPGGAGLYEQYF. CDR3 nucleotides: TGTGCCAGCAGTCCAGGTGGGGCCGGACTCTACGAGCAGTACTTC.

The chain employs TRBV19 and TRBJ2-2, with 7 bases matching TRBD1. With V trimmed by 9 bases and J by 6 bases, 16 bases remained unmatched. The CDR3 covers 16 residues. Per the germline V gene, CDR1 is LNHDA and CDR2 is SQIVND (reference sequence). CDR3 sequence (DNA): TGTGCCAGCACCCCGTCGAGGGGGCCGTTTTCCGGGGAGCTGTTTTTT. It translates to CASTPSRGPFSGELFF.

The rearrangement joins TRBV15 to TRBJ2-1; 8 nucleotides match TRBD2. This CDR3 is built from 16 residues. The V gene end was trimmed by 0 bases and the J gene end by 7 bases; junction bases not matched to a gene: 8. From germline, CDR1 is LNHNV and CDR2 YYDKDF (reference sequence). The CDR3 region has the DNA TGTGCCACCAGCAGAGAAGGACTAAGCGGGAGAAATGAGCAGTTCTTC. Protein sequence: CATSREGLSGRNEQFF. Full variable domain (rest looked up from reference TRBV15 and TRBJ2-1): DAMVIQNPRYQVTQFGKPVTLSCSQTLNHNVMYWYQQKSSQAPKLLFHYYDKDFNNEADTPDNFQSRRPNTSFCFLDIRSPGLGDTAMYLCATSREGLSGRNEQFFGPGTRLTVL.

The chain joins TRBV7-6 to TRBJ2-2, with 15 nucleotides matching TRBD2. Germline loops: CDR1 SGHVS, CDR2 FNYEAQ. The CDR3 extends over 16 amino acids. J lost 7 bases, V lost 5 bases, and 5 bases had no gene match. CDR3 bases: TGTGCCAGCAGCCATGGACTAGCGGGAGGGATCGGGGAGCTGTTTTTT. It specifies CASSHGLAGGIGELFF.